This is a list of T cell receptor beta chains from one sample in a study of molecular identifiers for immune sequencing clone quantification. One entry per CDR3 protein results from TCRdb running MiXCR on the PCR reads. The sample comprises about 320,000 distinct CDR3 sequences, around 21% of which are singletons, and roughly 0.86% rests with the top ten. Source material: naive CD8+ T cells from blood, with Jurkat cell RNA spiked in. These receptors were obtained from a human donor in good health. Some libraries in this study had Jurkat cell RNA spiked in. CDR3s include the opening cysteine and the closing phenylalanine or tryptophan. A D gene is named only where the DNA matches it firmly. The listing skips clone size in some rows; elsewhere it reads once, few, many or a size class.

abundance,v_gene,j_gene,d_gene,CDR3aa,CDR3nt
few,TRBV9,TRBJ2-7,TRBD1,CASSKRDSREQYF,TGTGCCAGCAGCAAACGGGACAGTAGGGAGCAGTACTTC
many,TRBV7-9,TRBJ1-2,-,CASSHAPNGSYGYTF,TGTGCCAGCAGCCACGCCCCGAACGGTAGCTATGGCTACACCTTC
many,TRBV27,TRBJ2-3,-,CASSLSPDTDTQYF,TGTGCCAGCAGTTTATCGCCAGACACAGATACGCAGTATTTT
many,TRBV13,TRBJ2-3,TRBD1,CASSSFHDRGTDTQYF,TGTGCCAGCAGCTCGTTCCATGACAGGGGCACAGATACGCAGTATTTT
-,TRBV27,TRBJ2-1,-,CASSWAQGLEQFF,TGTGCCAGCAGTTGGGCCCAGGGGCTTGAGCAGTTCTTC
-,TRBV11-2,TRBJ2-1,TRBD1,CASSSQGANYNEQFF,TGTGCCAGCAGCTCACAGGGGGCGAATTACAATGAGCAGTTCTTC
-,TRBV6-5,TRBJ2-7,-,CASSYPAEYGQYF,TGTGCCAGCAGTTACCCCGCAGAGTACGGGCAGTACTTC
many,TRBV5-6,TRBJ1-1,-,CASSLDRMNTEAFF,TGTGCCAGCAGCTTGGACAGAATGAACACTGAAGCTTTCTTT
many,TRBV7-9,TRBJ1-5,TRBD1,CASSDGTASNQPQHF,TGTGCCAGCAGCGACGGGACAGCTAGCAATCAGCCCCAGCATTTT
many,TRBV6-1,TRBJ1-4,-,CASSIWVDDEKLFF,TGTGCCAGCAGCATTTGGGTAGATGATGAAAAACTGTTTTTT
few,TRBV11-2,TRBJ2-7,TRBD2,CASSPAGVVVHEQYF,TGTGCCAGCAGCCCCGCGGGGGTAGTCGTCCACGAGCAGTACTTC
-,TRBV19,TRBJ1-1,-,CASSPGQTTEAFF,TGTGCCAGTAGCCCGGGACAAACCACTGAAGCTTTCTTT